This TCR beta chain was sequenced for a study of blood T cell repertoires in COVID-19. Sequencing used immunoSEQ multiplex PCR; TCRdb keeps in-frame clones, though not all of them. This repertoire shows about 330,000 clones, over 75% found once; its top ten account for roughly 0.94%. The length of the CDR3 is 14 residues. Germline V gene lookup returns CDR1 SGHRS and CDR2 YFSETQ. V dropped 2 bases and J dropped 5 bases, with 13 bases sitting between them. The receptor was isolated from a woman in her thirties who had recovered from COVID-19. The J gene is TRBJ1-1, the V gene TRBV5-1, with D possibly being TRBD1 (6 bases). The material sequenced was PBMCs or T cells enriched from blood (not recorded which). Written as DNA, the CDR3 is TGCGCCAGCAGCTTACAGGGTGGGGAGACTGAAGCTTTCTTT. It translates to CASSLQGGETEAFF.